Listed here are 18 T cell receptor beta chains from one sample, sequenced in a study of early T cells in non-severe SARS-CoV-2 infection. TCRdb called the 5' RACE reads again in MiXCR, with one record for every CDR3 protein. In the table there are tens of thousands of distinct CDR3 sequences, about 10% of which are singletons. The specimen was whole blood, collected at baseline. These receptors originate from an adult who was a healthcare worker with PCR-confirmed SARS-CoV-2 infection or an uninfected control (not recorded which).

This clonotype was observed once. This chain connects TRBV12-3 or TRBV12-4 to TRBJ1-2; D is uncertain. This CDR3 has 12 amino acids. The V gene lost 3 bases and the J gene lost 8 bases, with 10 bases spanning the gap. The CDR3 loop is CASSFGVDGYTF. CDR3 in DNA: TGTGCCAGCAGTTTCGGTGTGGACGGCTACACCTTC.

The table lists this clonotype with many counts. The V call is TRBV20-1, the J call TRBJ2-3; a possible D gene is TRBD1 (5 bases). V lost 6 bases to trimming and J lost 2 bases, with 6 bases between them. Germline CDR1 DFQATT, CDR2 SNEGSKA (reference sequence). CDR3 length: 11 amino acids. The CDR3 spells CSAGLTDTQYF. The CDR3 bases are TGCAGTGCGGGGCTCACAGATACGCAGTATTTT.

The V call is TRBV29-1, the J call TRBJ1-1, with 7 positions matching TRBD1. The CDR3 loop spans 12 amino acids. Germline V CDR1 and CDR2: SQVTM, ANQGSEA. The V segment lost 6 bases and the J segment 2 bases; nucleotides outside the gene matches: 3. The DNA of the CDR3 is TGCAGCGTCGCAGGGGGAAACACTGAAGCTTTCTTT. Protein product: CSVAGGNTEAFF.

The V gene is TRBV7-8, the J gene TRBJ2-1; perhaps TRBD1 as D (6 bases). Deletions cut 0 bases from V and 2 bases from J, with 8 bases between. Germline CDR1 is SGHVS and CDR2 is FQNEAQ. The CDR3 runs to 15 residues. The CDR3 here is CASSLAWGPYNEQFF. The CDR3 DNA follows: TGTGCCAGCAGCTTAGCGTGGGGGCCCTACAATGAGCAGTTCTTC.

The CDR3, as DNA: TGTGCCAGCAGTCCTGACAAATTCTACTATGGCTACACCTTC. It yields the protein CASSPDKFYYGYTF. This chain connects TRBV6-5 to TRBJ1-2; no clear D gene. Germline CDR1 MNHEY, CDR2 SVGAGI. Trimming cost V 5 bases and J 3 bases, with 13 bases left between them. The CDR3 has 14 amino acids.

This clonotype was recorded a few times. The gene calls are TRBV15 and TRBJ2-7; TRBD1 aligns across 11 bases. V lost 2 bases and J lost 2; bases outside the gene matches: 5. The CDR3 totals 16 residues. Germline V lookup: CDR1 LNHNV, CDR2 YYDKDF (reference sequence). DNA of the CDR3: TGTGCCACCAGCAGAAGGACAGGGGGCCTGACCTACGAGCAGTACTTC. Translation gives CATSRRTGGLTYEQYF.

This clonotype was observed many times. The chain is built from TRBV4-1 and TRBJ2-3, with a tentative D call TRBD2 (6 bases). Between the trimmed V and J ends, which lost 2 bases and 0 bases, there was a span of 12 bases. CDR3 length equals 16 residues. Germline CDR1 is MGHRA and CDR2 is YSYEKL. CDR3 DNA: TGCGCCAGCAGCCAACCACTAGCTCCCAGCACAGATACGCAGTATTTT. It is translated as CASSQPLAPSTDTQYF.

This clonotype was seen repeatedly, ten times or more. V gene TRBV5-5 combines with J gene TRBJ2-1; D is ambiguous. The CDR3 spans 15 residues. The ends were cut back, 1 base at V and 0 bases at J, with 8 bases in the middle. Germline V gives CDR1 SGHKS, CDR2 YYEKEE (reference sequence). This CDR3 reads CASSLFAVSYNEQFF. CDR3 DNA sequence: TGTGCCAGCAGCTTGTTTGCGGTCTCCTACAATGAGCAGTTCTTC. Together with reference TRBV5-5 and TRBJ2-1, the CDR3 gives the full variable domain: DAGVTQSPTHLIKTRGQQVTLRCSPISGHKSVSWYQQVLGQGPQFIFQYYEKEERGRGNFPDRFSARQFPNYSSELNVNALLLGDSALYLCASSLFAVSYNEQFFGPGTRLTVL.

This clonotype occurred many times. This chain joins TRBV12-3 or TRBV12-4 and TRBJ2-7; the match to TRBD1 covers 9 bases. V shed 6 bases and J 6 bases; nucleotides not matched to a gene: 12. The length of the CDR3 is 15 residues. This CDR3 reads CASSRTGTGRREQYF. The CDR3 bases are TGTGCCAGCAGCCGAACCGGGACAGGGAGGCGCGAGCAGTACTTC.

This clonotype was picked up many times. The chain recombines TRBV10-3 with TRBJ1-4; D unclear. Germline assignment: CDR1 ENHRY and CDR2 SYGVKD. Trimming removed 4 bases from V and 8 bases from J, with 11 bases in between. The CDR3 runs 13 residues. The CDR3 protein is CAISGAVGEKLFF. CDR3 DNA sequence: TGTGCCATCAGTGGGGCAGTTGGCGAAAAACTGTTTTTT.

This clonotype occurred many times. V gene TRBV7-2 combines with J gene TRBJ1-5; D is perhaps TRBD1 (5 bases). Germline CDR1 reads SGHTA; CDR2 reads FQGNSA. This CDR3 has 15 amino acids. The V and J ends lost 5 bases and 4 bases respectively, with 15 bases between them. CDR3 loop: CASSTGTRENQPQHF. CDR3 in DNA: TGTGCCAGCAGCACCGGGACCCGCGAAAATCAGCCCCAGCATTTT.

In this sample, this clonotype turned up many times. The chain links TRBV5-1 to TRBJ2-7, with 10 positions matching TRBD1. The germline V gene encodes CDR1 SGHRS and CDR2 YFSETQ. V shed 4 bases, J shed 3 bases, and the junction held 4 bases outside the gene matches. The CDR3 covers 14 residues. The CDR3 nucleotides are TGCGCCAGCAGCAGGACAGGGGGTAACTACGAGCAGTACTTC. Translating gives CASSRTGGNYEQYF. Complete variable domain (other parts from reference TRBV5-1 and TRBJ2-7): KAGVTQTPRYLIKTRGQQVTLSCSPISGHRSVSWYQQTPGQGLQFLFEYFSETQRNKGNFPGRFSGRQFSNSRSEMNVSTLELGDSALYLCASSRTGGNYEQYFGPGTRLTVT.

The chain carries TRBV5-1 and TRBJ2-5, with 7 bases matching TRBD2. The length of the CDR3 is 14 residues. Germline V gene lookup returns CDR1 SGHRS and CDR2 YFSETQ. V lost 0 bases, J lost 5 bases, and 4 bases stayed unmatched. Here the CDR3 DNA reads TGCGCCAGCAGCTTGGCTGGGGGAGGGGAGACCCAGTACTTC. This translates into CASSLAGGGETQYF.

Comments on this clonotype: No conserved phenylalanine or tryptophan ends this CDR3, so it is likely a read error. CDR3: CASSPPDRSLVEQYL. The CDR3 DNA reads TGTGCCAGCTCACCTCCCGACAGGTCCCTTGTCGAGCAGTACCTC. The chain carries TRBV18 and TRBJ2-7, with D possibly TRBD1 on 6 matching bases. The germline gives CDR1 KGHSH, CDR2 LQKENI. The V gene lost 3 bases and the J gene lost 6 bases, with 18 bases spanning the gap. This CDR3 region has 15 residues.

This clonotype was seen at least ten times. The chain combines TRBV2 with TRBJ1-6; D ambiguous. Trimming removed 10 bases from V and 7 bases from J, with 14 bases in between. The germline V gene encodes CDR1 SNHLY and CDR2 FYNNEI. The CDR3 sequence is 13 residues long. CDR3 nucleotide sequence: TGTGCCACCGCCCGAGGCCTCAATTCACCCCTCCACTTT. Translated, it gives CATARGLNSPLHF.

There are a few counts of this clonotype. The rearrangement uses TRBV12-3 or TRBV12-4 and TRBJ2-7; D may correspond to TRBD1 or TRBD2 (5 bases each). This CDR3 contains 14 residues. V lost 5 bases and J 2 bases, leaving 13 bases between the germline ends. The CDR3 bases are TGTGCCAGCAGTGTCTTGGGGGTTACCTACGAGCAGTACTTC. It yields the protein CASSVLGVTYEQYF.

In its sample, this clonotype was seen many times. The V gene is TRBV3-1, the J gene TRBJ1-6; 7 bases are shared with TRBD1. Germline V gene lookup returns CDR1 LGHDT and CDR2 YNNKEL (reference sequence). Trimming removed 2 bases from V and 8 bases from J; junction bases left unmatched: 3. The CDR3 spans 14 residues. This CDR3 reads CASSQSTGDSPLHF. The CDR3 nucleotides read TGTGCCAGCAGCCAATCTACAGGGGATTCACCCCTCCACTTT. Together with reference TRBV3-1 and TRBJ1-6, the CDR3 gives the full variable domain: DTAVSQTPKYLVTQMGNDKSIKCEQNLGHDTMYWYKQDSKKFLKIMFSYNNKELIINETVPNRFSPKSPDKAHLNLHINSLELGDSAVYFCASSQSTGDSPLHFGNGTRLTVT.

This clonotype was picked up a small number of times. CDR3 amino acids: CAWSGALGQDTQYF. The CDR3 nucleotides are TGTGCCTGGAGTGGGGCCCTTGGCCAAGATACGCAGTATTTT. This chain connects TRBV30 to TRBJ2-3; no definite D call. The V and J ends lost 1 base and 5 bases respectively, with 13 bases between them. The CDR3 covers 14 residues. Per the germline V gene, CDR1 is GTSNPN and CDR2 is SVGIG (reference sequence).